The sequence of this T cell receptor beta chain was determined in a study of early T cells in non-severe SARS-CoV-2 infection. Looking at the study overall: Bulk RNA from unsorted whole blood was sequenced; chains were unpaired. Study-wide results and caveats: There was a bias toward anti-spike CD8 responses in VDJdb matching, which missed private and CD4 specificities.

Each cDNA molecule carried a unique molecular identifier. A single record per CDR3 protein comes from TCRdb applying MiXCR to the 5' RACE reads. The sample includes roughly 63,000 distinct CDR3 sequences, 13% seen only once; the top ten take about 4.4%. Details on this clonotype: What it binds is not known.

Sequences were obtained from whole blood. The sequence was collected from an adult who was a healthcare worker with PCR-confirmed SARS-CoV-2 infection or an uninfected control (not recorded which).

The CDR3 loop is CATSGAAGTGADTQYF. The CDR3 coding sequence is TGTGCCACCAGTGGCGCGGCCGGGACAGGGGCAGATACGCAGTATTTT. The chain joins TRBV24-1 to TRBJ2-3; 10 bases align to TRBD1. J was trimmed by 4 bases and V by 5 bases; bases with no gene match: 8. The germline V gene has CDR1 KGHDR and CDR2 SFDVKD. The CDR3 has 16 residues.